The 12 T cell receptor beta chains below were found in one sample sequenced in a study of T cell responses to AZD1222 COVID-19 vaccine. TCRdb's table, derived via immunoSEQ multiplex PCR, lists solely in-frame clones and lacks some. The table lists approximately 74,000 clones, 86% of them singletons, with roughly 2.7% in the top ten. The sample in question was peripheral blood, obtained on day 0 of AZD1222 vaccination. All receptors come from an adult in good health.

J is TRBJ2-3 and V is TRBV7-3; D uncertain. CDR3 length equals 14 residues. V was clipped by 3 bases and J by 2 bases, with 9 bases between them. Germline CDR1 is SGHTA and CDR2 is FQGTGA. The CDR3 sequence: CASSFLSTTDTQYF. CDR3 DNA sequence: TGTGCCAGCAGCTTCCTCTCAACCACAGATACGCAGTATTTT. Full variable domain (remainder filled in from reference TRBV7-3 and TRBJ2-3): GAGVSQTPSNKVTEKGKYVELRCDPISGHTALYWYRQSLGQGPEFLIYFQGTGAADDSGLPNDRFFAVRPEGSVSTLKIQRTERGDSAVYLCASSFLSTTDTQYFGPGTRLTVL.

The chain combines TRBV2 with TRBJ2-3, with 8 bases that match TRBD2. CDR3 length: 13 residues. CDR1 and CDR2 from the germline V gene are SNHLY and FYNNEI. Trimming cost V 6 bases and J 1 base; bases outside gene matches: 0. The CDR3 region is CASSGRGTDTQYF. CDR3 nucleotide sequence: TGTGCCAGCAGCGGGAGGGGCACAGATACGCAGTATTTT.

The chain combines TRBV11-2 with TRBJ1-6; the match to TRBD1 covers 7 bases. Germline lookup yields CDR1 SGHAT and CDR2 FQNNGV. The V segment lost 8 bases and the J segment 1 base; nucleotides outside the gene matches: 11. The CDR3 runs 17 residues. CDR3: CASRAGGIASYNSPLHF. As DNA, the CDR3 is TGTGCCAGCCGGGCAGGGGGAATTGCATCCTATAATTCACCCCTCCACTTT.

The chain recombines TRBV29-1 with TRBJ2-7, with D perhaps TRBD2 (5 bases). V was cut by 4 bases and J by 6 bases, with 13 bases left in between. The CDR3 totals 12 residues. Germline V gene lookup returns CDR1 SQVTM and CDR2 ANQGSEA. CDR3: CSVAGVNSEQYF. The DNA of the CDR3 is TGCAGCGTTGCCGGGGTCAACTCCGAGCAGTACTTC.

The rearrangement links TRBV7-2 to TRBJ2-7; 9 nucleotides line up with TRBD2. The trim removed 2 bases at V and 0 bases at J, leaving 5 bases unmatched. Germline values: CDR1 SGHTA, CDR2 FQGNSA. The CDR3 is 16 amino acids. CDR3 sequence reads: CASSLRAGGSSYEQYF. CDR3 sequence (DNA): TGTGCCAGCAGCTTACGTGCGGGAGGGAGCTCCTACGAGCAGTACTTC.

V gene TRBV2 combines with J gene TRBJ1-5, with D possibly TRBD1 on 5 matching bases. Germline V gives CDR1 SNHLY, CDR2 FYNNEI. V lost 6 bases to trimming and J lost 7 bases, with 16 bases between them. The CDR3 runs 14 residues. In DNA, the CDR3 is TGTGCCAGCAGATGGGACGTTCGGGGGCAGCCCCAGCATTTT. It translates to CASRWDVRGQPQHF.

The J gene is TRBJ1-1, the V gene TRBV5-1; TRBD1 agrees at 8 bases. This CDR3 is 16 amino acids long. Germline V lookup: CDR1 SGHRS, CDR2 YFSETQ. V trimming: 4 bases; J trimming: 1 base; junction bases outside the gene matches: 9. The CDR3 reads CASSAAGGPANTEAFF. CDR3 nucleotide sequence: TGCGCCAGCAGCGCGGCAGGGGGCCCAGCGAACACTGAAGCTTTCTTT.

The gene calls are TRBV10-3 and TRBJ2-7; 12 bases match TRBD1. The CDR3 has 18 residues. Trimming cost V 4 bases and J 4 bases; bases outside gene matches: 14. Germline assignment: CDR1 ENHRY and CDR2 SYGVKD. CDR3 sequence reads: CAISALEGGQGAPYEQYF. CDR3 DNA sequence: TGTGCCATCAGTGCACTAGAGGGGGGACAGGGGGCGCCGTACGAGCAGTACTTC.

V is TRBV11-3 and J is TRBJ2-7; 7 bases are a match to TRBD1. The ends lost 2 bases at V and 0 bases at J; junction bases unmatched: 1. The CDR3 covers 14 residues. Germline CDR1 and CDR2: SGHNT and YENEEA. The CDR3 DNA is TGTGCCAGCAGCTTACAGGGGGACTCCTACGAGCAGTACTTC. It specifies CASSLQGDSYEQYF.

The gene calls are TRBV3-1 (or the pseudogene TRBV3-2) and TRBJ1-1; D is unresolved. Trimming took off 0 bases at V and 1 base at J, with 9 bases between the two ends. CDR1 LGHDT and CDR2 YNNKEL come from the germline V gene (reference sequence). The CDR3 spans 15 residues. In nucleotides, the CDR3 is TGTGCCAGCAGCCAAGACGGTTCGGGGAACACTGAAGCTTTCTTT. Translation: CASSQDGSGNTEAFF.

This clone was detected only once. This chain links TRBV12-5 with TRBJ2-3; D gene unclear. Per germline, CDR1 LGHNT and CDR2 FRNRAP. This CDR3 is built from 14 residues. Trimming pared 2 bases from V and 0 bases from J, leaving 6 bases between. CDR3 protein: CASGLSRSTDTQYF. The CDR3 region has the DNA TGTGCTAGTGGTTTGTCACGGAGCACAGATACGCAGTATTTT. Full variable domain (missing parts from reference TRBV12-5 and TRBJ2-3): DARVTQTPRHKVTEMGQEVTMRCQPILGHNTVFWYRQTMMQGLELLAYFRNRAPLDDSGMPKDRFSAEMPDATLATLKIQPSEPRDSAVYFCASGLSRSTDTQYFGPGTRLTVL.

The rearrangement uses TRBV29-1 and TRBJ2-1; 8 nucleotides match TRBD2. CDR1 is SQVTM, CDR2 ANQGSEA, per germline. The J segment lost 8 bases and the V segment lost 0 bases, leaving 15 bases of the junction unmatched. The CDR3 has 17 residues. The CDR3 DNA reads TGCAGCGTTGAAGATCGCTTCGGGGGGGCCAAGTCAGATGAGCAGTTCTTC. It encodes CSVEDRFGGAKSDEQFF.